This passage covers 7 T cell receptor beta chains from one sample sequenced in a study of metastatic and nonmetastatic thyroid tumors. Not a single patient had been given any form of treatment at any point before undergoing thyroid surgery. Using MiXCR, TCRdb reanalyzed the PCR reads. Of around 41,000 clones listed, roughly 13% are singletons. The sample was blood. The receptors stem from a female donor with papillary thyroid cancer or a benign thyroid nodule (not recorded which). Some clones in this sample may be carry-over from other donors' samples.

About this clone itself: The sample holds other DNA sequences that translate to the same CDR3. This chain links TRBV5-1 with TRBJ2-2, with D perhaps TRBD2 (5 bases). There are 14 residues in the CDR3. CDR1 SGHRS and CDR2 YFSETQ come from the germline V gene. Trimming stripped 1 base from V and 14 bases from J, with 18 bases between. This CDR3 reads CASSLLSRAGELFF. The CDR3 bases are TGCGCCAGCAGCTTGCTTTCGAGGGCCGGTGAACTGTTTTTT. Complete variable domain (other parts from reference TRBV5-1 and TRBJ2-2): KAGVTQTPRYLIKTRGQQVTLSCSPISGHRSVSWYQQTPGQGLQFLFEYFSETQRNKGNFPGRFSGRQFSNSRSEMNVSTLELGDSALYLCASSLLSRAGELFFGEGSRLTVL.

The sample holds many counts of this clone. The chain is built from TRBV3-1 and TRBJ2-7; 7 bases match TRBD2. Germline CDR1 reads LGHDT; CDR2 reads YNNKEL (reference sequence). V dropped 4 bases and J dropped 6; count of bases not matched to a gene: 9. This CDR3 has 14 residues. DNA for the CDR3: TGTGCCAGCAGCCCCGCACGGGGGAGGGCCGAGCAGTACTTC. Protein product: CASSPARGRAEQYF.

This clone has more than one count but fewer than ten. This chain uses TRBV6-4 with TRBJ2-5, with D unclear. With 5 bases removed from V and 5 bases from J, the gap between germline ends came to 15 bases. Germline V gene sequence: CDR1 MRHNA, CDR2 SNTAGT. This CDR3 comprises 14 residues. This CDR3 reads CASSPPPRRETQYF. In DNA form, the CDR3 reads TGTGCCAGCAGTCCACCCCCCAGGCGGGAGACCCAGTACTTC.

The chain joins TRBV20-1 to TRBJ2-5, with TRBD1 as a possible D gene (5 bases). V was cut by 6 bases and J by 4 bases, with 18 bases left in between. The CDR3 runs 14 residues. Germline V gene data show CDR1 as DFQATT and CDR2 as SNEGSKA (reference sequence). CDR3 sequence: CSAEVDTILETQYF. CDR3 nucleotide sequence: TGCAGTGCGGAAGTGGACACTATCCTAGAGACCCAGTACTTC.

This clone has at least ten counts. J is TRBJ1-5 and V is TRBV6-1; 7 bases match TRBD1. V was clipped by 5 bases and J by 6 bases; unmatched bases: 4. This CDR3 is built from 13 residues. The germline V gene has CDR1 MNHNS and CDR2 SASEGT. The CDR3 reads CASSPNRGQPQHF. The CDR3 DNA is TGTGCCAGCAGTCCCAACAGGGGTCAGCCCCAGCATTTT.

This clone was seen many times. This chain connects TRBV11-3 to TRBJ2-2, with TRBD2 matching over 8 bases. The germline CDR1 and CDR2 sequences are SGHNT and YENEEA. V was clipped by 5 bases and J by 7 bases; unmatched bases: 0. The CDR3 loop spans 12 amino acids. Here the CDR3 reads CASSREGGELFF. CDR3 in DNA: TGTGCCAGCAGCCGGGAGGGCGGGGAGCTGTTTTTT.

This clone has only a few counts. The chain joins TRBV6-1 to TRBJ2-7; D is perhaps TRBD1 (5 bases). Trimming stripped 3 bases from V and 4 bases from J, with 13 bases between. The CDR3 is 14 residues long. Germline loops: CDR1 MNHNS, CDR2 SASEGT. CDR3 region: CASSDLDRLYEQYF. In nucleotides, the CDR3 is TGTGCCAGCAGTGACCTTGACAGATTATACGAGCAGTACTTC.